This entry is about one TCR beta chain. No antigen is known for it. Indicated treatment: roughly 10-day PBMC culture with coronavirus spike peptide pools or control peptides (ViraFEST assay). The data are from a study of vaccination and CD4 T cells after COVID-19. Study details: At a median about 78 days (range 14 to 241) after dose two, post-vaccine samples were obtained.

CDR3 length: 13 residues. From germline, CDR1 is DFQATT and CDR2 SNEGSKA (reference sequence). Germline trimming cut 6 bases from V and 6 bases from J; bases unmatched to any gene: 6. Once obtained from cultured CD4+ T cells, the DNA was sequenced using the Oncomine TCR Beta short-read assay. Once CD4+ T cells had been cultured, genomic DNA was extracted from them. TCRdb redid the calling of the PCR reads with MiXCR, one entry per CDR3 protein. The repertoire holds some 23,000 distinct CDR3 sequences, with around 66% as singletons. The chain joins TRBV20-1 to TRBJ2-2; 8 bases are a match to TRBD2. The source of this sequence is a human donor who received a COVID-19 vaccine. Sequencing used CD4+ T cells from blood, cultured in vitro, obtained after SARS-CoV-2 vaccination. CDR3 bases: TGCAGTGCCGTGGCGCGGGGGGCCGGGGAGCTGTTTTTT. Protein: CSAVARGAGELFF.